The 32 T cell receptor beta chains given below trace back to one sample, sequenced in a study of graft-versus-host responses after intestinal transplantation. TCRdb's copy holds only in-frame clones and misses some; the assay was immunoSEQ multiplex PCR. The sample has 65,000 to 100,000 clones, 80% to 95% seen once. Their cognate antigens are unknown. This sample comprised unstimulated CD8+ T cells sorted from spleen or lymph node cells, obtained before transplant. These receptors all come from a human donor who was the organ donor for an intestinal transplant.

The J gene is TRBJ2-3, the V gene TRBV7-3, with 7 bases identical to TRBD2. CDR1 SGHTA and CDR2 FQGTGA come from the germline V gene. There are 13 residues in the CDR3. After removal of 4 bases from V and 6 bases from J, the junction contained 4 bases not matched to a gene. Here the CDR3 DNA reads TGTGCCAGCAGCTCCCTTAGCGGGGATACGCAGTATTTT. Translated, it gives CASSSLSGDTQYF.

This CDR3 reads CAWSVPGTGVYEQYF. The CDR3 DNA reads as TGTGCCTGGAGTGTACCCGGGACAGGGGTTTACGAGCAGTACTTC. The rearrangement uses TRBV30 and TRBJ2-7; 10 bases agree with TRBD1. This CDR3 contains 15 residues. Germline V CDR1 and CDR2: GTSNPN, SVGIG (reference sequence). After removal of 0 bases from V and 4 bases from J, the junction contained 6 bases not matched to a gene.

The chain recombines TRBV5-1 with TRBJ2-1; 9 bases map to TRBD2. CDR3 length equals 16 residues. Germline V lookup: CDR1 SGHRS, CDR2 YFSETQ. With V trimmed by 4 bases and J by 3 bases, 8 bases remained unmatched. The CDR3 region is CASSQERGDFYNEQFF. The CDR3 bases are TGCGCCAGCAGCCAGGAGCGGGGGGATTTCTACAATGAGCAGTTCTTC. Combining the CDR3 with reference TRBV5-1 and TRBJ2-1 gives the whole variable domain KAGVTQTPRYLIKTRGQQVTLSCSPISGHRSVSWYQQTPGQGLQFLFEYFSETQRNKGNFPGRFSGRQFSNSRSEMNVSTLELGDSALYLCASSQERGDFYNEQFFGPGTRLTVL.

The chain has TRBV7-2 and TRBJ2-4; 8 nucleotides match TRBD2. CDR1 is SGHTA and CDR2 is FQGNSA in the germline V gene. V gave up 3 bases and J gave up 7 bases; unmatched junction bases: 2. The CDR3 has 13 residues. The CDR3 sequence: CASSLGLGNIQYF. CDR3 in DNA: TGTGCCAGCAGCTTGGGACTAGGTAACATTCAGTACTTC.

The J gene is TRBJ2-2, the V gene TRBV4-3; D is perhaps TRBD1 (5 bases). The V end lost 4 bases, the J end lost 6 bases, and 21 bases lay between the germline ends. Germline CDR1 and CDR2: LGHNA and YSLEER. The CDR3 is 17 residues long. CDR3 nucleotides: TGCGCCAGCAGCCGTCAGGGCGTCGGCGAAAAATCCGGGGAGCTGTTTTTT. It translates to CASSRQGVGEKSGELFF.

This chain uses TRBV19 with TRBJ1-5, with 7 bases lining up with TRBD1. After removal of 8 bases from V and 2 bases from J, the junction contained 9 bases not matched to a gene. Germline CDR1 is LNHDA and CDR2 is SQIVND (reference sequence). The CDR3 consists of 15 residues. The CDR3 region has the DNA TGTGCCAGTGAGAGACAGGGTATTGGCAATCAGCCCCAGCATTTT. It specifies CASERQGIGNQPQHF.

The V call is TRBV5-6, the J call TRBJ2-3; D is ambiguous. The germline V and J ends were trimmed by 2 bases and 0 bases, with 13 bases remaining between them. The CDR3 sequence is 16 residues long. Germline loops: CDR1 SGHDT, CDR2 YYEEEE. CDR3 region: CASSLRVMPSTDTQYF. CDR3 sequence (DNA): TGTGCCAGCAGCTTACGGGTTATGCCTAGCACAGATACGCAGTATTTT.

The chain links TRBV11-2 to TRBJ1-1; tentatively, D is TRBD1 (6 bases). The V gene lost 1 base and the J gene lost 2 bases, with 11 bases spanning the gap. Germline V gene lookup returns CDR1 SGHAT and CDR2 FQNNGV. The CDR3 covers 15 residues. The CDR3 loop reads CASSLGPGVNTEAFF. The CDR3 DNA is TGTGCCAGCAGCTTAGGTCCAGGGGTCAACACTGAAGCTTTCTTT.

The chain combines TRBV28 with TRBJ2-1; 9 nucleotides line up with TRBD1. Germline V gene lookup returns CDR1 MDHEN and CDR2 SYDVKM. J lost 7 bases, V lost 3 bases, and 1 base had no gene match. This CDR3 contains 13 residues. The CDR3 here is CASSLTGGNEQFF. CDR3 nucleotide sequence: TGTGCCAGCAGTTTGACAGGGGGGAATGAGCAGTTCTTC.

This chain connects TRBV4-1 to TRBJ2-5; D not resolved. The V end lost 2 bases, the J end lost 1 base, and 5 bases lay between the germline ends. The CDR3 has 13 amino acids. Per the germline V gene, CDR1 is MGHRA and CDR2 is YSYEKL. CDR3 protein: CASSQISQETQYF. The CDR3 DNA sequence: TGCGCCAGCAGCCAAATCTCCCAAGAGACCCAGTACTTC.

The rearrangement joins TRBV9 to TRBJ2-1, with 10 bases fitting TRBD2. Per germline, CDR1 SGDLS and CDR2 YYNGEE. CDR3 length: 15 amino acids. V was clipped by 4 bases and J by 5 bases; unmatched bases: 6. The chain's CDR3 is CASSPGGLAHNEQFF. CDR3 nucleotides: TGTGCCAGCAGCCCAGGGGGACTAGCGCACAATGAGCAGTTCTTC.

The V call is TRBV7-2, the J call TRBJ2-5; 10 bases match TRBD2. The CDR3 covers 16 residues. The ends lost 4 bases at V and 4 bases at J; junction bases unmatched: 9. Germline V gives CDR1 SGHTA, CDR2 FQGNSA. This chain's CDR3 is CASSSPAGGPRETQYF. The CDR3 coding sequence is TGTGCCAGCAGCTCCCCAGCGGGGGGGCCGAGAGAGACCCAGTACTTC.

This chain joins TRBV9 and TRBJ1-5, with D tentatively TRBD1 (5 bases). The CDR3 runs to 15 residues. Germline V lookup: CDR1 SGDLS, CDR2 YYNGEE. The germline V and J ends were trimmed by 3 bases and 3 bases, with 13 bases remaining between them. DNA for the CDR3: TGTGCCAGCAGCGCCGGAGGGGCTTCCAATCAGCCCCAGCATTTT. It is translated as CASSAGGASNQPQHF.

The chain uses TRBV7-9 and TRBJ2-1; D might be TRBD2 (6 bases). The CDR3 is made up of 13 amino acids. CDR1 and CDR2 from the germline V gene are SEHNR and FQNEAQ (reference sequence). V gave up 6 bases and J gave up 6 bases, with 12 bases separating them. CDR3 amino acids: CASSHPGANEQFF. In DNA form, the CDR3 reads TGTGCCAGCAGTCACCCGGGAGCCAATGAGCAGTTCTTC.

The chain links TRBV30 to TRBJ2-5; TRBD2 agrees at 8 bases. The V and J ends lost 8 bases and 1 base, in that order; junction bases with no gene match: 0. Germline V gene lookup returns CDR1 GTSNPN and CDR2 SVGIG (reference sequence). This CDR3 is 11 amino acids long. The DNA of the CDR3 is TGTGCCAGCGGGGGCCAAGAGACCCAGTACTTC. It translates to CASGGQETQYF.

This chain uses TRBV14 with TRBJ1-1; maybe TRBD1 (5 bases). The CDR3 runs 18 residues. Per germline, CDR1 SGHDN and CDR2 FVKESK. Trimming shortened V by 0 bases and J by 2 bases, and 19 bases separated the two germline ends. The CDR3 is CASSQDLGRRTQNTEAFF. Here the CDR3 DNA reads TGTGCCAGCAGCCAAGATCTGGGCAGACGGACACAAAACACTGAAGCTTTCTTT.

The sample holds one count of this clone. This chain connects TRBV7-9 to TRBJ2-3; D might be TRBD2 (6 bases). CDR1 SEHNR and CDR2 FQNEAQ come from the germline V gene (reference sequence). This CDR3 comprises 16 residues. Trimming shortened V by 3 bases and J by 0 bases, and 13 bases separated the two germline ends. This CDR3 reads CASSFSRELSTDTQYF. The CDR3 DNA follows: TGTGCCAGCAGCTTTTCGCGGGAACTAAGCACAGATACGCAGTATTTT. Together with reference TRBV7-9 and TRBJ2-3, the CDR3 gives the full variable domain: DTGVSQNPRHKITKRGQNVTFRCDPISEHNRLYWYRQTLGQGPEFLTYFQNEAQLEKSRLLSDRFSAERPKGSFSTLEIQRTEQGDSAMYLCASSFSRELSTDTQYFGPGTRLTVL.

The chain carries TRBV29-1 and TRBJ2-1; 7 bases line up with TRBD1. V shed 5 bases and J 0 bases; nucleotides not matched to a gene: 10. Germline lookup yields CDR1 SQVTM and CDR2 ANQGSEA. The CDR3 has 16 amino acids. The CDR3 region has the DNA TGCAGCGTTAAAACCGGGACAGAAGCCTCCTACAATGAGCAGTTCTTC. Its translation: CSVKTGTEASYNEQFF.

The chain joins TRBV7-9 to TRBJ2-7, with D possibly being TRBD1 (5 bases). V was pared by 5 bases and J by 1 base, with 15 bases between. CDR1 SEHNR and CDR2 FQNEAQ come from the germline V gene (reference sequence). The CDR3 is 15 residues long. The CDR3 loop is CASSAYSDRSYEQYF. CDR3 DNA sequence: TGTGCCAGCAGCGCATACTCCGACAGATCCTACGAGCAGTACTTC.

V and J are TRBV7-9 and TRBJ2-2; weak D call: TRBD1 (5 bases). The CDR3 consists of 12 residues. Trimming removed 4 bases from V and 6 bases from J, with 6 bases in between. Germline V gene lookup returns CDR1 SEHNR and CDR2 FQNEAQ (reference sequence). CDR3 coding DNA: TGTGCCAGCAGCTCGACAGCCGGGGAGCTGTTTTTT. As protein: CASSSTAGELFF.

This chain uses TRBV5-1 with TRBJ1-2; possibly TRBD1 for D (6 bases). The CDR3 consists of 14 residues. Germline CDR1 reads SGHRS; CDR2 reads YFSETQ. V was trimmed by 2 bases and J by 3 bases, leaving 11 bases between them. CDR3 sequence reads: CASSFHGTYYGYTF. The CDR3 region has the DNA TGCGCCAGCAGCTTCCACGGGACATACTATGGCTACACCTTC. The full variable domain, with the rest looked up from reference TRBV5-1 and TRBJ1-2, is KAGVTQTPRYLIKTRGQQVTLSCSPISGHRSVSWYQQTPGQGLQFLFEYFSETQRNKGNFPGRFSGRQFSNSRSEMNVSTLELGDSALYLCASSFHGTYYGYTFGSGTRLTVV.

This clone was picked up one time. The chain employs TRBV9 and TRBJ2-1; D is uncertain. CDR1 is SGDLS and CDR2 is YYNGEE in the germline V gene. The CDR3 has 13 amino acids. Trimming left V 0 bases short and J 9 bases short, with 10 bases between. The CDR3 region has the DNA TGTGCCAGCAGCGTAGGTGATAGCATTGAGCAGTTCTTC. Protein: CASSVGDSIEQFF.

The CDR3 protein is CAISETSGGAADTQYF. DNA of the CDR3: TGTGCCATCAGTGAGACTAGCGGGGGGGCGGCAGATACGCAGTATTTT. This rearrangement joins TRBV10-3 to TRBJ2-3; 13 positions match TRBD2. The V and J ends lost 2 bases and 4 bases, in that order; junction bases with no gene match: 3. CDR1 is ENHRY, CDR2 SYGVKD, per germline. The CDR3 runs 16 residues.

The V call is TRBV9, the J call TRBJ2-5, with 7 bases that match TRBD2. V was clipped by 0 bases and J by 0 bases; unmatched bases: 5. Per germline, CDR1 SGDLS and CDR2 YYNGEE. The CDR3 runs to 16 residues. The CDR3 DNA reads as TGTGCCAGCAGCGTAGGTTGGGGGGGGGACCAAGAGACCCAGTACTTC. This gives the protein CASSVGWGGDQETQYF. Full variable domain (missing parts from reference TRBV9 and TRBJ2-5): DSGVTQTPKHLITATGQRVTLRCSPRSGDLSVYWYQQSLDQGLQFLIQYYNGEERAKGNILERFSAQQFPDLHSELNLSSLELGDSALYFCASSVGWGGDQETQYFGPGTRLLVL.

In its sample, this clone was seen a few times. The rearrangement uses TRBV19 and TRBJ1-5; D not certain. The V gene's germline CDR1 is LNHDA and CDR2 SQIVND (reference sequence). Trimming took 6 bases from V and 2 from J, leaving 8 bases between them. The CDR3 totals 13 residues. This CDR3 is CASSLTGNQPQHF. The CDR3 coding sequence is TGTGCCAGTAGCCTTACGGGCAATCAGCCCCAGCATTTT.

The CDR3, as DNA: TGTGCCAGCAGAGCCGGGACAGTCAATGGGGAGCTGTTTTTT. The encoded protein is CASRAGTVNGELFF. This chain links TRBV2 with TRBJ2-2, with TRBD1 identical over 7 bases. V shed 6 bases, J shed 8 bases, and the junction held 9 bases outside the gene matches. The CDR3 length is 14 residues. Germline CDR1 SNHLY, CDR2 FYNNEI.

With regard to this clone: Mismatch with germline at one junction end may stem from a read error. The DNA for the CDR3 is TGTGCCGGTAGTATGGGGCCAATGAACACTGAAGCTTTCTTT. Translated, it gives CAGSMGPMNTEAFF. The chain has TRBV19 and TRBJ1-1; TRBD1 is a possible D gene (5 bases). Germline CDR1 is LNHDA and CDR2 is SQIVND (reference sequence). The CDR3 covers 14 residues.

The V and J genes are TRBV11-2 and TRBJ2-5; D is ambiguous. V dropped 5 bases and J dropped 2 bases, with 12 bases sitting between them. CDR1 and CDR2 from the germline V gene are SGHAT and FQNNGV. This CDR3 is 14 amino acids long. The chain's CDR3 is CASSMMTEQETQYF. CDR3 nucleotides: TGTGCCAGCAGCATGATGACTGAACAAGAGACCCAGTACTTC.

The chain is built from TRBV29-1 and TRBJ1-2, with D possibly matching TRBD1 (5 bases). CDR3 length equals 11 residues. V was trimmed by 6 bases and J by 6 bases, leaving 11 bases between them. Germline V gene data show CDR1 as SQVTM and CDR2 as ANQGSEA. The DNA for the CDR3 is TGCAGCGTAGCAGGGCCGGATGGCTACACCTTC. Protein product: CSVAGPDGYTF.

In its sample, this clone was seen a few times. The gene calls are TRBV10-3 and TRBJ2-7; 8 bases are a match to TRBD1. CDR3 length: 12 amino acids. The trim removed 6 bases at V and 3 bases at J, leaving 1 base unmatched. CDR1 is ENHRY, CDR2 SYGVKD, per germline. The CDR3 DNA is TGTGCCATCAGAACAGGGGGCTACGAGCAGTACTTC. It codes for CAIRTGGYEQYF.

The CDR3 DNA sequence: TGTGCCAGCAGTAACAGGGTGTCGGGAAACACCATATATTTT. This gives the protein CASSNRVSGNTIYF. V gene TRBV6-5 combines with J gene TRBJ1-3, with D possibly TRBD1 on 6 matching bases. Germline V gene lookup returns CDR1 MNHEY and CDR2 SVGAGI. V was trimmed by 5 bases and J by 4 bases, leaving 12 bases between them. The CDR3 is 14 amino acids.

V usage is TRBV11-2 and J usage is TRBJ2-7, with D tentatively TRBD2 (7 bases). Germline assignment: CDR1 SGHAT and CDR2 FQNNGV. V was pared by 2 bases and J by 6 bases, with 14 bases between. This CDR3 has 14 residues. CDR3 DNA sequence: TGTGCCAGCAGCTTACTTAGGGGGGAGGGCGAGCAGTACTTC. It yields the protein CASSLLRGEGEQYF.